The present TCR beta chain was sequenced within a study of blood T cell repertoires in COVID-19. Across the study: The origin of the acute and convalescent COVID-19 samples was the United States, Italy and Spain. T cells, B-cell-depleted T cells, or PBMCs supplied cDNA or gDNA.

Clones were read by immunoSEQ multiplex PCR, and TCRdb kept only the in-frame ones, dropping some. The sample holds fewer than 400,000 clones; 85% are singletons and the top ten take approximately 3.7%. V was cut by 0 bases and J by 1 base, with 6 bases left in between. CDR1 and CDR2 (germline): MNHEY, SVGEGT. This CDR3 spans 14 amino acids. The receptor was derived from a woman under 30 with acute or convalescent COVID-19. Material: peripheral blood. The J gene is TRBJ1-1, the V gene TRBV6-2 or TRBV6-3; possible D gene TRBD1, 6 bases. As DNA, the CDR3 is TGTGCCAGCAGTTACTCCAGGGGGAACACTGAAGCTTTCTTT. Amino acids: CASSYSRGNTEAFF.